Sequencing of this T cell receptor beta chain was carried out in a study of shared clonotypes between healthy human individuals (dated by TCRdb to about 2020). General notes on the study: The cohort comprised a couple of women and three men aged 18 to 49 years. Per donor, three plates each were used for CD4 naive and CD4 memory, two for CD8 naive, and one for CD8 memory. To estimate repertoire size and how much clonotypes are shared between individuals, the study performed deep sequencing of blood TCR repertoires from five healthy adults. Libraries were prepared and TCR repertoires were sequenced by different laboratories using diverse techniques, in order to increase sequencing depth and limit assay-specific biases. Per donor, leukapheresis produced somewhere between about 0.8 and 9.5 billion PBMCs. Beyond this particular receptor, the publication reports: Incomplete sequencing was indicated by rarefaction of sorted-subset datasets, despite the large sequencing depth. Because the study included a small number of donors, the genetic and exposure-history diversity represented was limited. Pairwise subsampling indicated that sequencing depth was expected to affect the degree of clonotype sharing among donors. Compared with non-shared clonotypes, clonotypes shared by all four sorted-subset donors had higher generation probabilities. Only blood was sampled, and tissue TCR repertoires likely differ from those in blood. When a few donors were compared, the shared fraction of clonotypes was 5% to 6.5% for naive CD4, 3.5% for naive CD8, 2.3% for memory CD4, and 0.4% for memory CD8. Naive subsets generally had larger estimated clonotype richness than memory subsets.

The germline V gene gives CDR1 as KGHSH and CDR2 as LQKENI. Relative to germline, V is missing 4 bases and J is missing 3 bases, with 7 bases of the junction outside any gene match. CDR3 length: 15 amino acids, cysteine to phenylalanine. Of all the DNA, just the CDR3 is kept, 45 bases in frame from base 1. The donors were healthy, HIV-negative adults who had no recently reported acute infections or vaccinations. All donors were Caucasian adults living in Nashville, Tennessee, USA. Magnetic negative selection was used to enrich CD4+ T cells, after which naive cells were positively selected on CD45RA and the negative fraction became the memory subset. Blood was collected by leukapheresis, and PBMCs were isolated by Ficoll-Histopaque density gradient centrifugation and then cryopreserved in liquid nitrogen vapor phase. Purity and quantity of every magnetically sorted T cell population were checked by analytical flow cytometry. Genomic DNA was isolated from each sorted fraction and quantified by UV absorbance on a Nanodrop 2000c.

Details on this clone: It has no known antigen specificity. No base quality values were provided; no much bigger clone lies one nucleotide off.

Using the deep immunoSEQ assay, TCR CDR3 regions were amplified from genomic DNA by multiplex PCR. Extracted genomic DNA from each cell subset was distributed evenly across all wells of several immunoSEQ 96-well plates, and each plate was treated as a replicate. For sorted subsets, 200 ng of genomic DNA, equivalent to 25,000 to 30,000 T cell genomes, went into each replicate PCR. The purified libraries were quantified using a Qubit 3.0 fluorometer, sized with a Bioanalyzer 2100, and then quantified again using the KAPA Library Quantification kit. Every immunoSEQ 96-well plate was sequenced on a separate single-read 150-cycle Illumina NextSeq 550 flow cell. In the paper's pipeline: Because the immunoSEQ output included only junctional sequences and no quality scores, the filtering could not be the same as the filtering used for full-length reads. Sequences were annotated with PyIR, a Python wrapper for IgBLAST v1.9, and V/J genes and CDR3 were assigned using IMGT germline references. Any read was removed if the V/J assignment was weak (E-value above 1e-6), the CDR3 was missing, or the read contained stop codons, out-of-frame junctions, or ambiguous translated residues. A V3J clonotype was defined by an identical inferred V gene, J gene, and CDR3 amino acid sequence. The percentage overlap between two repertoires was calculated by dividing the number of shared unique clonotypes by the size of the smaller repertoire. RTK rarefaction, the Chao1 estimator, and Recon v2.1 estimates of unobserved clonotypes were used to assess repertoire richness. For all TCRbeta clonotypes obtained by the gDNA method from a handful of donors, generation probabilities were computed with OLGA. In TCRdb, the immuneACCESS table is reduced to in-frame sequences with V and J assigned. These tables do not hold every clone; where another copy was compared, an unresolved V gene accounts for under half, and the others remain unexplained. The V and J calls and clone size were taken over from that table, and D and trimming were inferred from the DNA. This sample gives approximately 1,500,000 clones in total; over 95% of them show up just once. 1% to 1.5% of the sample is held by the ten biggest clonotypes.

The sample taken for sequencing was naive CD4+ T cells sorted from blood. The meaning of the sample's cell subset or site label: CD45RA+ positively selected. This receptor chain uses TRBV18 and TRBJ2-3; TRBD1 agrees with 7 junctional bases. This clonotype was sampled from a young man in good health. This receptor carries the CDR3 CASSRNPGQTDTQYF. The DNA reads TGTGCCAGCTCACGGAACCCGGGACAGACAGATACGCAGTATTTT.